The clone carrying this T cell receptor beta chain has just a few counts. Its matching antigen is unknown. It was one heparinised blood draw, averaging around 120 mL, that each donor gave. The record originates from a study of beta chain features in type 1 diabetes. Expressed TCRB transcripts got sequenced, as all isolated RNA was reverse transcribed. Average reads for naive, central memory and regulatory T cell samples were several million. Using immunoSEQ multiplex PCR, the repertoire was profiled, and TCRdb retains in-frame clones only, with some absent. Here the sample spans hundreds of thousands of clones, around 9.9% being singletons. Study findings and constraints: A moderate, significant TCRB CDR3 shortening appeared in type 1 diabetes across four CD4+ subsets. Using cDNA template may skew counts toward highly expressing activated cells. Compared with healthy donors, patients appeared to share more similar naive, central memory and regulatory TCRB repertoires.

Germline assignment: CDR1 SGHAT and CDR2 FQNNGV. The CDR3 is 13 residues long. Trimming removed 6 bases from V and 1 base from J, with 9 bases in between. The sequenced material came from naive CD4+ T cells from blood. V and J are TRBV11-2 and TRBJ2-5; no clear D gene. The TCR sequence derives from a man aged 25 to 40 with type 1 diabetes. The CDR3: CASRRAFQETQYF. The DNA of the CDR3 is TGTGCCAGCAGACGTGCGTTCCAAGAGACCCAGTACTTC.